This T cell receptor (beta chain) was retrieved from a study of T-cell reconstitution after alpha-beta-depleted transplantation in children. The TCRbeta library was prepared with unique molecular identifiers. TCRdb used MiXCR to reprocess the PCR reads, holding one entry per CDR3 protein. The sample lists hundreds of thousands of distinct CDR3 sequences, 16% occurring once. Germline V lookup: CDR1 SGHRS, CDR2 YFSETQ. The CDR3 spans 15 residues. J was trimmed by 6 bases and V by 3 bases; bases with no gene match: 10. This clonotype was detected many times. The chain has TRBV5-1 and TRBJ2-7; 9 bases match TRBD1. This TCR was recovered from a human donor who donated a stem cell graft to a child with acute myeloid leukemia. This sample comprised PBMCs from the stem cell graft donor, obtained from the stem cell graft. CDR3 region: CASSSVPGQGGEQYF. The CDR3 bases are TGCGCCAGCAGCTCCGTCCCGGGACAGGGAGGCGAGCAGTACTTC.